One sample yielded the 2 T cell receptor beta chains listed below, sequenced in a study of blood T cell repertoires in COVID-19 (dated by TCRdb to the early 2020s). The method was the immunoSEQ multiplex PCR assay. Not all clones reach the TCRdb copy of this immuneACCESS table, which keeps in-frame sequences only. Checked studies attribute under half of the gap to unresolved V genes and leave the rest unexplained. The table for this sample lists about 400,000 clones; 80% to 90% of them were counted only once. Roughly 10% of the sample rests with the top ten. Material: PBMCs or T cells enriched from blood (not recorded which). All receptors come from a woman aged 50 to 60 who had recovered from COVID-19.

The chain links TRBV9 to TRBJ1-1; no clear D gene. The CDR3 sequence is 12 residues long. V was shortened by 1 base and J by 6 bases, with 7 bases between the two germline ends. Germline CDR1 SGDLS, CDR2 YYNGEE. The DNA for the CDR3 is TGTGCCAGCAGCGTACTCGACTCTGAAGCTTTCTTT. Translation gives CASSVLDSEAFF. The whole variable domain, remainder taken from reference TRBV9 and TRBJ1-1, is DSGVTQTPKHLITATGQRVTLRCSPRSGDLSVYWYQQSLDQGLQFLIQYYNGEERAKGNILERFSAQQFPDLHSELNLSSLELGDSALYFCASSVLDSEAFFGQGTRLTVV.

The V gene is TRBV7-2, the J gene TRBJ1-4, with D maybe TRBD1 (5 bases). CDR1 SGHTA and CDR2 FQGNSA come from the germline V gene. V was pared by 2 bases and J by 2 bases, with 9 bases between. This CDR3 has 15 residues. The CDR3 loop is CASSLNPGTNEKLFF. DNA for the CDR3: TGTGCCAGCAGCTTAAACCCAGGGACTAATGAAAAACTGTTTTTT.